This TCR beta chain was obtained from a study of response to subunit inactivated influenza vaccine. General study results and limits: Authors suggested seasonal influenza vaccinations each recruit few new T cells.

Remarks on this clonotype: Its specificity is unknown.

TCRdb fed the RT-PCR reads into MiXCR, producing one record per CDR3 protein. Of about 700,000 distinct CDR3 sequences in the sample, 15% to 18% were seen once. Sequencing was performed on PBMCs from blood, taken about 11 days after vaccination. The clonotype comes from a man in his fifties or sixties who received an inactivated influenza vaccine.

As DNA, the CDR3 is TGTGCCAGTAGTATGGGGGCCCCGTTCGACATTCAGTACTTC. This encodes CASSMGAPFDIQYF. The chain joins TRBV19 to TRBJ2-4; TRBD1 might be the D (6 bases). This CDR3 comprises 14 residues. V gave up 3 bases and J gave up 8 bases, with 14 bases separating them. CDR1 and CDR2 from the germline V gene are LNHDA and SQIVND (reference sequence).